Listed below are T cell receptor beta chains from one sample, sequenced in a study of spatial heterogeneity in lung cancer. In TCRdb, the 5' RACE reads were re-called with MiXCR into one record per CDR3 protein. In the table there are more than 25,000 distinct CDR3 sequences, approximately 7.7% of which are singletons. The sequencing here drew on lung tumor tissue, taken at surgery. Every receptor here comes from a male donor with early-stage non-small cell lung cancer. CDR3s include the opening cysteine and the closing phenylalanine or tryptophan. The order of the fields is V gene, CDR3 length, J gene, CDR3 protein.

V: TRBV2; length: 14; J: TRBJ2-7; CDR3: CASSIAGRAYEQYF
V: TRBV6-1; length: 14; J: TRBJ2-1; CDR3: CASSAPTGIGYLFF
V: TRBV20-1; length: 12; J: TRBJ1-1; CDR3: CSALYMNTEAFF
V: TRBV29-1; length: 13; J: TRBJ2-3; CDR3: CSVGQGTKDTQYF
V: TRBV6-5; length: 16; J: TRBJ1-1; CDR3: CASKRFRDRENAEAFF
V: TRBV4-1; length: 16; J: TRBJ1-5; CDR3: CASSQDPGQPDQPQHF
V: TRBV7-2; length: 16; J: TRBJ2-3; CDR3: CASSFLSGPGADTQYF
V: TRBV7-2; length: 13; J: TRBJ1-1; CDR3: CASSLDMNTEAFF
V: TRBV28; length: 13; J: TRBJ1-5; CDR3: CASSLVRNQPQHF
V: TRBV27; length: 16; J: TRBJ2-3; CDR3: CASSPARGASTDTQYF
V: TRBV7-2; length: 15; J: TRBJ1-2; CDR3: CASSLQGASIYGYTF
V: TRBV5-6; length: 14; J: TRBJ2-1; CDR3: CASSLGFGAIEQFF
V: TRBV4-2; length: 14; J: TRBJ1-4; CDR3: CASSAQQGNEKLFF
V: TRBV10-3; length: 15; J: TRBJ2-3; CDR3: CAIGEGQVGTDTQYF